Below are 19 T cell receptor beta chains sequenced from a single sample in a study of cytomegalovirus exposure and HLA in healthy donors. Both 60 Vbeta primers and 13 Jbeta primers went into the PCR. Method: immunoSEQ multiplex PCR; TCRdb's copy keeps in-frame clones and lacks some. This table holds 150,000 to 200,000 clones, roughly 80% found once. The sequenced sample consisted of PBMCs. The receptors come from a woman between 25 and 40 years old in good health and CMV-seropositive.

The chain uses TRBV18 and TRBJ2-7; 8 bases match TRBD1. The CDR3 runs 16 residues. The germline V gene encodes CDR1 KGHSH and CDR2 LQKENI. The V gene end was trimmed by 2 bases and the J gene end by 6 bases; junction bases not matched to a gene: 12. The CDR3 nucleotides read TGTGCCAGCTCACCAATCCCAGGGGGCGCGGTCGCCGAGCAGTACTTC. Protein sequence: CASSPIPGGAVAEQYF.

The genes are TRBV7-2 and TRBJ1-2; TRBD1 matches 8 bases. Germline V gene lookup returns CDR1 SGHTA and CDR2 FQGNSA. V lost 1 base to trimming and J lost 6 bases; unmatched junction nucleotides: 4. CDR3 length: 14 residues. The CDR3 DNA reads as TGTGCCAGCAGCTTAGGCAGGGGGCTGAATGGCTACACCTTC. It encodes CASSLGRGLNGYTF. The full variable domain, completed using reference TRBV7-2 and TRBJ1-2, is GAGVSQSPSNKVTEKGKDVELRCDPISGHTALYWYRQSLGQGLEFLIYFQGNSAPDKSGLPSDRFSAERTGGSVSTLTIQRTQQEDSAVYLCASSLGRGLNGYTFGSGTRLTVV.

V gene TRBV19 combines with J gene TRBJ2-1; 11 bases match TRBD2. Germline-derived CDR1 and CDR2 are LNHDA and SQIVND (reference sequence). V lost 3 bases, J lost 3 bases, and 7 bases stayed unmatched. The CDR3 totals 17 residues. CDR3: CASSIQGLAEHYNEQFF. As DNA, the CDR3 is TGTGCCAGTAGTATCCAGGGACTAGCGGAGCACTACAATGAGCAGTTCTTC.

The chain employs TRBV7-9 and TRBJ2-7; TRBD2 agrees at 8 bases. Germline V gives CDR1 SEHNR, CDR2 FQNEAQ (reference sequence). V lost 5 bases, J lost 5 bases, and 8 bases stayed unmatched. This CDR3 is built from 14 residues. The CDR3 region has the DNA TGTGCCAGCAGCCCAAGCGGGAGTAAAAACGAGCAGTACTTC. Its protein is CASSPSGSKNEQYF.

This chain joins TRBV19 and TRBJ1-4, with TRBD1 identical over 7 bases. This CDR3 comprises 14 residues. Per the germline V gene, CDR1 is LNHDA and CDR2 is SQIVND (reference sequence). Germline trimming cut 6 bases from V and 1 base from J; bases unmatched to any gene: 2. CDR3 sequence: CASSYRGTNEKLFF. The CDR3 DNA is TGTGCCAGTAGCTACAGGGGAACTAATGAAAAACTGTTTTTT. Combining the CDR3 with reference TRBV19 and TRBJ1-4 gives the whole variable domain DGGITQSPKYLFRKEGQNVTLSCEQNLNHDAMYWYRQDPGQGLRLIYYSQIVNDFQKGDIAEGYSVSREKKESFPLTVTSAQKNPTAFYLCASSYRGTNEKLFFGSGTQLSVL.

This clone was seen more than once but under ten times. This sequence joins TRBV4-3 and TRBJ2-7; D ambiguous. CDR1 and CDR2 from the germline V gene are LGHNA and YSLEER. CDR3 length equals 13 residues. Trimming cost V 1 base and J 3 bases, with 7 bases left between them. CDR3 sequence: CASSQVRGYEQYF. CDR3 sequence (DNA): TGCGCCAGCAGCCAAGTTCGAGGCTACGAGCAGTACTTC.

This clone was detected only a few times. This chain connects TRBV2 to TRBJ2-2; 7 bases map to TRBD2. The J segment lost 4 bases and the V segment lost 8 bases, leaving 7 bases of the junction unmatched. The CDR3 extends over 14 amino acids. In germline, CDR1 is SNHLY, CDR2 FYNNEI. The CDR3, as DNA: TGTGCCAGCCAATCAGGGACTATCACCGGGGAGCTGTTTTTT. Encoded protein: CASQSGTITGELFF.

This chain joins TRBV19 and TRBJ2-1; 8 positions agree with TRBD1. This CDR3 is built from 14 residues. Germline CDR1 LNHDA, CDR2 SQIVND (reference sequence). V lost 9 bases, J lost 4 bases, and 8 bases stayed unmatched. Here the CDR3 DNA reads TGTGCCAGCGTCAGGGGGCGCGGGTACAATGAGCAGTTCTTC. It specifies CASVRGRGYNEQFF.

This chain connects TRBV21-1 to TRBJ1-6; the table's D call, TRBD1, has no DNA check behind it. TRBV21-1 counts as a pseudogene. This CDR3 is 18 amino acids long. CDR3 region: CASSNFGFRGSYNSPLHF. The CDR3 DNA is TGTGCCAGCAGCAACTTCGGGTTTAGGGGCTCCTATAATTCACCCCTCCACTTT.

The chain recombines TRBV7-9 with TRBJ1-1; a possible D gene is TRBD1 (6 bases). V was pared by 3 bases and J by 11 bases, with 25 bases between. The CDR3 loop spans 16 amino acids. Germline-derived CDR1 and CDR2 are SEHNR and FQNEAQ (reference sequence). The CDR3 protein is CASSFILDSRSLGAFF. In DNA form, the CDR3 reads TGTGCCAGCAGCTTTATCCTGGACAGTAGGTCCCTGGGGGCTTTCTTT.

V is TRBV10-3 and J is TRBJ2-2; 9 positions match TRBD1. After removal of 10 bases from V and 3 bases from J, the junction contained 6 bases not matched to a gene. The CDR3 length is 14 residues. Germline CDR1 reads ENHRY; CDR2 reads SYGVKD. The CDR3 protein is CATTGGVDTGELFF. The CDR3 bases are TGTGCCACTACAGGGGGCGTAGACACCGGGGAGCTGTTTTTT.

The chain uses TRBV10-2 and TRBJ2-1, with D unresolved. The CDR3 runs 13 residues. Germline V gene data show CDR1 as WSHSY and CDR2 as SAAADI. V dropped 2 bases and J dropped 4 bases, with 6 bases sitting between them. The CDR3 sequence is CASSETTYNEQFF. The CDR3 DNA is TGCGCCAGCAGTGAGACCACATACAATGAGCAGTTCTTC.

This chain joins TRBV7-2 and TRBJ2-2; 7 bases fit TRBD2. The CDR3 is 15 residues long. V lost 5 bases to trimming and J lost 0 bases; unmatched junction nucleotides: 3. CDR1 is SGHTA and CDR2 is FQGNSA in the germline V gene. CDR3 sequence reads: CASSAAGANTGELFF. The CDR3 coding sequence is TGTGCCAGCAGCGCCGCGGGGGCGAACACCGGGGAGCTGTTTTTT.

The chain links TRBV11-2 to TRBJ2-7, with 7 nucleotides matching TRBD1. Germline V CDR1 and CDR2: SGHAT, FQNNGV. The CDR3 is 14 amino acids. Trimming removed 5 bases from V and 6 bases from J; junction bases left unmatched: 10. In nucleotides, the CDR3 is TGTGCCAGCAGCCTTCTCCGGACAGGCGTCGAGCAGTACTTC. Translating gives CASSLLRTGVEQYF.

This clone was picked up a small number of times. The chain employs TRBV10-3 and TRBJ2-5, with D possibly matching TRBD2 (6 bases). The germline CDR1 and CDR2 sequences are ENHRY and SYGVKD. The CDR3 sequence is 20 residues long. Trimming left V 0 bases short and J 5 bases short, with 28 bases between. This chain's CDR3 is CAISESGGWGPRGDRETQYF. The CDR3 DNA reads TGTGCCATCAGTGAGTCTGGAGGGTGGGGCCCGCGAGGCGATCGGGAGACCCAGTACTTC.

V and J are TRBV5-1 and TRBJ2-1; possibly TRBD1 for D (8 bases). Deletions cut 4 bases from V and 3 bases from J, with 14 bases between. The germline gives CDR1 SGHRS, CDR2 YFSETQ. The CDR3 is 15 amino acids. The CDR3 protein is CASSENRGGYNEQFF. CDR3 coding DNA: TGCGCCAGCAGCGAGAACAGGGGGGGCTACAATGAGCAGTTCTTC.

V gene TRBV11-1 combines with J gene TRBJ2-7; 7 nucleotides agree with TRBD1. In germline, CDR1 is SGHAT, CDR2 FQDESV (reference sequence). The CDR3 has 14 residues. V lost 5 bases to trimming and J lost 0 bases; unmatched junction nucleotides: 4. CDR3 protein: CASSRRDSSYEQYF. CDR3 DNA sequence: TGTGCCAGCAGCCGTCGGGACAGCTCCTACGAGCAGTACTTC.

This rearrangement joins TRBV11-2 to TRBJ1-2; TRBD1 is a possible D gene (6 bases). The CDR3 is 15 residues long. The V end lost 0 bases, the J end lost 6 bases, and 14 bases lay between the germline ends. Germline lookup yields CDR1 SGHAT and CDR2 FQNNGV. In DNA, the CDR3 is TGTGCCAGCAGCTTAGATGGGGGGGCGGCAGATGGCTACACCTTC. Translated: CASSLDGGAADGYTF.

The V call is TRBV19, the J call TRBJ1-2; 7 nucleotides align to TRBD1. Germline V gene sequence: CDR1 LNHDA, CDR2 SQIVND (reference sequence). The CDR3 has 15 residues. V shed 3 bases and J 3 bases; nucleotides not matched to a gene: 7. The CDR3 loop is CASSIYLGTDYGYTF. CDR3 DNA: TGTGCCAGTAGTATTTATCTTGGGACAGACTATGGCTACACCTTC.